This entry is about one T cell receptor (beta chain). Its antigen is as yet unknown. The data were taken from a study of cytomegalovirus exposure and HLA in healthy donors. Study details: Genotyping of some 400 donors showed that approximately 83% belonged to the Caucasian-associated ancestry cluster.

Overall study results and limits: One variant, a missense change in DCLRE1C, was linked in a later analysis to TCR beta V- and J-gene trimming.

CDR1 and CDR2 from the germline V gene are MNHEY and SMNVEV (reference sequence). The J segment lost 0 bases and the V segment lost 1 base, leaving 4 bases of the junction unmatched. The CDR3 totals 17 residues. The primer mix had 60 Vbeta and 13 Jbeta primers. TCRdb keeps only in-frame clones here, not all; method: immunoSEQ multiplex PCR. This sample's table has 150,000 to 200,000 clones. This sequence joins TRBV27 and TRBJ2-7; 12 nucleotides line up with TRBD2. The sequence was obtained from a man under 40 in good health and CMV-seronegative. Sequenced input: PBMCs. The CDR3 DNA sequence: TGTGCCAGCAGTTTATATCTAGCGGGAGGGTCCTCCTACGAGCAGTACTTC. It codes for CASSLYLAGGSSYEQYF.